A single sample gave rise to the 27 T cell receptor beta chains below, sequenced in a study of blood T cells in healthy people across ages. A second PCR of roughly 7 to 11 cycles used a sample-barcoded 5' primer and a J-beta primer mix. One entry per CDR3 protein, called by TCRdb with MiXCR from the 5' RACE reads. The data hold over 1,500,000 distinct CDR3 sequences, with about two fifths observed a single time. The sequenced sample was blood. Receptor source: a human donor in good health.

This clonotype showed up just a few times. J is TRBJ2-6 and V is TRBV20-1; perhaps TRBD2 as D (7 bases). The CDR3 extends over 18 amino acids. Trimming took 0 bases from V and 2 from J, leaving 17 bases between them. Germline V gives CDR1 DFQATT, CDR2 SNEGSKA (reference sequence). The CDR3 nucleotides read TGCAGTGCTAGAGATTATACGGCGGGGGCGCCTGGGGCCAACGTCCTGACTTTC. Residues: CSARDYTAGAPGANVLTF.

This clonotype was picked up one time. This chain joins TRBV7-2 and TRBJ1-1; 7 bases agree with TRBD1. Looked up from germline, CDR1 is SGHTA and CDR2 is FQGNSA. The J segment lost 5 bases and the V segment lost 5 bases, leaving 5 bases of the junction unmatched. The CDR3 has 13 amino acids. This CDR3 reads CASSKQGMTEAFF. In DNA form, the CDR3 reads TGTGCCAGCAGCAAACAGGGGATGACTGAAGCTTTCTTT. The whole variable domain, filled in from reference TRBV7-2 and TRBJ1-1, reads GAGVSQSPSNKVTEKGKDVELRCDPISGHTALYWYRQSLGQGLEFLIYFQGNSAPDKSGLPSDRFSAERTGGSVSTLTIQRTQQEDSAVYLCASSKQGMTEAFFGQGTRLTVV.

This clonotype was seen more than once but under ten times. CDR3 coding DNA: TGCAGCGGATTTAGAACAGATACGCAGTATTTT. Protein: CSGFRTDTQYF. The chain recombines TRBV29-1 with TRBJ2-3; D remains unclear. Trimming took off 7 bases at V and 3 bases at J, with 8 bases between the two ends. This CDR3 region has 11 residues. In germline, CDR1 is SQVTM, CDR2 ANQGSEA.

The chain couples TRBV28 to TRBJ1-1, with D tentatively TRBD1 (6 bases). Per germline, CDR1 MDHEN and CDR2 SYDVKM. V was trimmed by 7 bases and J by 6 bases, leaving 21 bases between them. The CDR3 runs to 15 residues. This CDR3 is CASNPRGGAYSEAFF. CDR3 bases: TGTGCCAGCAACCCGAGAGGGGGGGCATACTCTGAAGCTTTCTTT.

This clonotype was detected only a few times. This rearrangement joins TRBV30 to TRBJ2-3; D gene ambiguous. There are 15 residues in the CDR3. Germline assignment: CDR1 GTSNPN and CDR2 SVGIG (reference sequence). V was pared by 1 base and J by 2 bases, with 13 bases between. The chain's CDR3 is CAWSEKVTLTDTQYF. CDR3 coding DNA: TGTGCCTGGAGTGAAAAAGTGACTCTCACAGATACGCAGTATTTT.

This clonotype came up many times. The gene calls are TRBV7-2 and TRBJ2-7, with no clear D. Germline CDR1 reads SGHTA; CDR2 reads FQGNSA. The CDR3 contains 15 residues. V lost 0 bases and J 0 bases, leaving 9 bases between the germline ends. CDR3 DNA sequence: TGTGCCAGCAGCTTAGCAGGAGTCAGCTCCTACGAGCAGTACTTC. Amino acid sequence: CASSLAGVSSYEQYF.

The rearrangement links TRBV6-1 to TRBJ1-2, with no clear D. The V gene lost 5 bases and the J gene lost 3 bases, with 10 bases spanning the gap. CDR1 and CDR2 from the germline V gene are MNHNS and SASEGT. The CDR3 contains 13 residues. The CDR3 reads CASSPAVDYGYTF. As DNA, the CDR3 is TGTGCCAGCAGTCCGGCTGTGGACTATGGCTACACCTTC.

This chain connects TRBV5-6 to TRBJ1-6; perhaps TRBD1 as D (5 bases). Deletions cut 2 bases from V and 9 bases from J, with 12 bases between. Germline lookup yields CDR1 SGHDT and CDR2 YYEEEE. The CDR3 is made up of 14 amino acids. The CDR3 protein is CASSLGTKGSPLHF. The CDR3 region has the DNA TGTGCCAGCAGCTTAGGGACGAAGGGTTCACCCCTCCACTTT.

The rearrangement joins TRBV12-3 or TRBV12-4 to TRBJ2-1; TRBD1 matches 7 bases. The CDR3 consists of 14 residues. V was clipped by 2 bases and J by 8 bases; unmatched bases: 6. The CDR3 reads CASSLLRGRDEQFF. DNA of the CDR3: TGTGCCAGCAGTTTATTAAGGGGGCGGGATGAGCAGTTCTTC.

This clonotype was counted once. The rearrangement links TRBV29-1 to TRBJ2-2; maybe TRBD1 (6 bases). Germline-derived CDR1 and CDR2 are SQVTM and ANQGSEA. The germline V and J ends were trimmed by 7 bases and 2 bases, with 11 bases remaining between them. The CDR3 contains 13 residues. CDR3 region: CSARDINTGELFF. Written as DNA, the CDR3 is TGCAGCGCCCGGGACATTAACACCGGGGAGCTGTTTTTT.

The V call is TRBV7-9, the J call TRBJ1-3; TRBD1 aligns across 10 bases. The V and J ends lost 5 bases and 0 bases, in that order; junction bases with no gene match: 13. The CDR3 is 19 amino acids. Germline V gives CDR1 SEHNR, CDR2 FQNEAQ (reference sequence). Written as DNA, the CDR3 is TGTGCCAGCAGCCCCCGGGACAGGGGATGGAGGGGCTCTGGAAACACCATATATTTT. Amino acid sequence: CASSPRDRGWRGSGNTIYF. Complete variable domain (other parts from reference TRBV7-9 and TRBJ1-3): DTGVSQNPRHKITKRGQNVTFRCDPISEHNRLYWYRQTLGQGPEFLTYFQNEAQLEKSRLLSDRFSAERPKGSFSTLEIQRTEQGDSAMYLCASSPRDRGWRGSGNTIYFGEGSWLTVV.

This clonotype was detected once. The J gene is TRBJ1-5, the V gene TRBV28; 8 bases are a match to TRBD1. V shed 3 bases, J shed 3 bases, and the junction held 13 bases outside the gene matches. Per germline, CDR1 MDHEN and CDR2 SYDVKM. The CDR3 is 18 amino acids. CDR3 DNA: TGTGCCAGCAGTTTGGGCCGTCCACAGGGGGTATTCAATCAGCCCCAGCATTTT. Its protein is CASSLGRPQGVFNQPQHF.

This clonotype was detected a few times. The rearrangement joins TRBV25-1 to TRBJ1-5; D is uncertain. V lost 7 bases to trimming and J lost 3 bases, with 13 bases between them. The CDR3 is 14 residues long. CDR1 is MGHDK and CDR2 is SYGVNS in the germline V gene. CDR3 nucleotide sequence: TGTGCCAGCACCCACGGGTCTTCCAATCAGCCCCAGCATTTT. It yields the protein CASTHGSSNQPQHF.

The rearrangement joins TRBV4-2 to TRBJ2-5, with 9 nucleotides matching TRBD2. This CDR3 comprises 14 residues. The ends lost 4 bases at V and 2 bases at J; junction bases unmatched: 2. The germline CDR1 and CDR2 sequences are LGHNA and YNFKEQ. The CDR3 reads CASSRTSEQETQYF. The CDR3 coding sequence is TGTGCCAGCAGCCGGACTAGCGAACAAGAGACCCAGTACTTC.

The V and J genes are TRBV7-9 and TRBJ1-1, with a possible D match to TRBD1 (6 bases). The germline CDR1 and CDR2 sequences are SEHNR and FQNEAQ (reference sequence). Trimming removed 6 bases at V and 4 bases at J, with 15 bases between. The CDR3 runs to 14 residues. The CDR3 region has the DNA TGTGCCAGCAGGGACGACAGCAGGGGCACTGAAGCTTTCTTT. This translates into CASRDDSRGTEAFF.

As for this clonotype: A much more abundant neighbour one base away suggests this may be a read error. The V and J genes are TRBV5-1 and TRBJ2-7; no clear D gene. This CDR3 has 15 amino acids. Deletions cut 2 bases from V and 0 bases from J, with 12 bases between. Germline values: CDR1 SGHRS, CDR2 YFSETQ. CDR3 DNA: TGCGCCAGCAGCTTTTGGCTAGAAAGCTCCTACGAGCAGTACTTC. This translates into CASSFWLESSYEQYF.

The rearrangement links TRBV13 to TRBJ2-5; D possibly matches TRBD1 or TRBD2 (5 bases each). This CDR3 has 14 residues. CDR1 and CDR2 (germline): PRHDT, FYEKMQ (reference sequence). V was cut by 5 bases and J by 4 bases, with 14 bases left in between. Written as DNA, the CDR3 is TGTGCCAGCAGCCCCCATGGGGGACGAGAGACCCAGTACTTC. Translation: CASSPHGGRETQYF.

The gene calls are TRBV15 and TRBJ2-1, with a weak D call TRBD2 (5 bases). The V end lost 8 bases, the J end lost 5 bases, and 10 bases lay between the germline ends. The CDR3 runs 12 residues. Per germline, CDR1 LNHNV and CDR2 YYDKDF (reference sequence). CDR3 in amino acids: CATGSEDNEQFF. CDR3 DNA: TGTGCCACCGGGTCGGAGGACAATGAGCAGTTCTTC.

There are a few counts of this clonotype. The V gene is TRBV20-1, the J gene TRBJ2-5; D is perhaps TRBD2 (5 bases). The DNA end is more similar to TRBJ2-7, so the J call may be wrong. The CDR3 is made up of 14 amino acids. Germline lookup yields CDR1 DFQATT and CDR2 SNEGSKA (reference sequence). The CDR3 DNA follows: TGCAGTGCTAGAGATAGGCAGAGGGTATACGAGCAGTACTTC. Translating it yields CSARDRQRVYEQYF.

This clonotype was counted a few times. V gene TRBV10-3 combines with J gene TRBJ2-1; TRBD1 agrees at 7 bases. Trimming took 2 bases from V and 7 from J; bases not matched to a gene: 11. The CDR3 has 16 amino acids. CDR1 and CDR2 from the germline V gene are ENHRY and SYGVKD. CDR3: CAISEPRPGQQNEQFF. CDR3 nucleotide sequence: TGTGCCATCAGTGAGCCCCGACCGGGACAGCAGAATGAGCAGTTCTTC.

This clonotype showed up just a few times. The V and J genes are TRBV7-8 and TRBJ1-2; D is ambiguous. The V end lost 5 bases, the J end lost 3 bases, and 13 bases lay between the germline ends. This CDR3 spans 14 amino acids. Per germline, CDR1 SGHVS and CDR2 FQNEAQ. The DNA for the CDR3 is TGTGCCAGCAGCCCGCGTAGGGAATACTATGGCTACACCTTC. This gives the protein CASSPRREYYGYTF.

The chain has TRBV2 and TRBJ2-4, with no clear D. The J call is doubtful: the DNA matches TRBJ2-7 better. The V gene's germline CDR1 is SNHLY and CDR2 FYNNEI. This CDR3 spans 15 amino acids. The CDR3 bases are TGTGCCAGCAGTGAAGGGCAGTCTCCCTGGTACGAGCAGTACTTC. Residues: CASSEGQSPWYEQYF.

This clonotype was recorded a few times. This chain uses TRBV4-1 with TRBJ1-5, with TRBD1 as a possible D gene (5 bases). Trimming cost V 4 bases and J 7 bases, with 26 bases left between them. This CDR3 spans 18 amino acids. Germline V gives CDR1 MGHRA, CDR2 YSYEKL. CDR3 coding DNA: TGCGCCAGCAGCCCCCAGCGAGCAGGGAAGGTTCTGCGGCAGCCCCAGCATTTT. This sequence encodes CASSPQRAGKVLRQPQHF.

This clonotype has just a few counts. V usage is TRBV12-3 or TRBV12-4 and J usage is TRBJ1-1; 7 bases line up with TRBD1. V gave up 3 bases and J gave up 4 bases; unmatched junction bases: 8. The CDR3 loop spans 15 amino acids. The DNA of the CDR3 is TGTGCCAGCAGTTTTGGACCCCCAGGGGGCACTGAAGCTTTCTTT. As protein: CASSFGPPGGTEAFF.

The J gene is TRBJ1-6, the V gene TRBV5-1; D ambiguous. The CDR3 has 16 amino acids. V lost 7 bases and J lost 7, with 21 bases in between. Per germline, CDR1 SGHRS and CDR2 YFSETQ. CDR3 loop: CASRAISTGSNSPLHF. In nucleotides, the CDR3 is TGCGCCAGCCGAGCCATCTCGACGGGGAGCAATTCACCCCTCCACTTT.

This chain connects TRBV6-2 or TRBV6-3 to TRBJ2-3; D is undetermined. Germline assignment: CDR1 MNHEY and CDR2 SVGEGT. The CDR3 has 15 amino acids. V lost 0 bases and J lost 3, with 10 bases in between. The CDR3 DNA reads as TGTGCCAGCAGTTACTCAACACGAGCGACAGATACGCAGTATTTT. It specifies CASSYSTRATDTQYF.

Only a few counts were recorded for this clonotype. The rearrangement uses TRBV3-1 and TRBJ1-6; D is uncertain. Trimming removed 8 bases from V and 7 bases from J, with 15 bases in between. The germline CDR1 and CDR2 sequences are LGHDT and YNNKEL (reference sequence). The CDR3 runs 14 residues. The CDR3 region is CASGYQPGNSPLHF. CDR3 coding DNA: TGTGCCAGCGGTTATCAACCGGGGAATTCACCCCTCCACTTT. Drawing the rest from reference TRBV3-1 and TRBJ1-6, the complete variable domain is DTAVSQTPKYLVTQMGNDKSIKCEQNLGHDTMYWYKQDSKKFLKIMFSYNNKELIINETVPNRFSPKSPDKAHLNLHINSLELGDSAVYFCASGYQPGNSPLHFGNGTRLTVT.